This passage covers 14 T cell receptor beta chains from one sample sequenced in a study of blood T cell repertoires in COVID-19. Here immunoSEQ multiplex PCR was the method, and the copy in TCRdb shows in-frame clones only, minus some. The profile covers some 150,000 clones, with roughly 81% appearing a single time and 7% to 10% taken by the ten largest. Material for sequencing was peripheral blood. These receptors were obtained from a human donor with acute or convalescent COVID-19. The donor label of this sample is uncertain.

This chain uses TRBV29-1 with TRBJ1-1; 9 bases align to TRBD1. Trimming took 4 bases from V and 5 from J; bases not matched to a gene: 8. The CDR3 contains 14 residues. Per the germline V gene, CDR1 is SQVTM and CDR2 is ANQGSEA. The CDR3 region is CSVGGTGHFTEAFF. Here the CDR3 DNA reads TGCAGCGTTGGGGGGACAGGGCATTTTACTGAAGCTTTCTTT.

V and J are TRBV24-1 and TRBJ2-2; 7 nucleotides line up with TRBD1. J lost 5 bases, V lost 4 bases, and 15 bases had no gene match. The CDR3 extends over 18 amino acids. Germline V gene lookup returns CDR1 KGHDR and CDR2 SFDVKD. CDR3 nucleotide sequence: TGTGCCACCAGTGAGGTCCCGGGACAGATAACGGGAACCGGGGAGCTGTTTTTT. As protein: CATSEVPGQITGTGELFF.

This clone has a single count. V is TRBV6-6 and J is TRBJ1-2; D call uncertain. The CDR3 is 13 amino acids. CDR1 and CDR2 from the germline V gene are MNHNY and SVGAGI (reference sequence). The ends were cut back, 5 bases at V and 2 bases at J, with 9 bases in the middle. The CDR3: CASSPDANYGYTF. CDR3 sequence (DNA): TGTGCCAGCAGTCCAGATGCCAACTATGGCTACACCTTC.

This clone was seen only once. The V call is TRBV2, the J call TRBJ1-1; 7 bases align to TRBD1. Germline loops: CDR1 SNHLY, CDR2 FYNNEI. There are 14 residues in the CDR3. V was pared by 5 bases and J by 6 bases, with 9 bases of the junction left unmatched. The CDR3 loop reads CASSQDRDPPEAFF. In nucleotides, the CDR3 is TGTGCCAGCAGTCAAGACAGGGATCCACCTGAAGCTTTCTTT.

The J gene is TRBJ2-3, the V gene TRBV6-2 or TRBV6-3; D is unresolved. Germline assignment: CDR1 MNHEY and CDR2 SVGEGT. The CDR3 contains 13 residues. V was clipped by 6 bases and J by 2 bases, with 9 bases between them. The CDR3: CASSPRITDTQYF. CDR3 bases: TGTGCCAGCAGCCCCCGTATCACAGATACGCAGTATTTT.

This chain joins TRBV24-1 and TRBJ2-3; 8 bases are a match to TRBD2. The CDR3 contains 16 residues. V dropped 4 bases and J dropped 3; count of bases not matched to a gene: 8. Germline V gene data show CDR1 as KGHDR and CDR2 as SFDVKD. The CDR3: CATSDTLSGVTDTQYF. The CDR3 nucleotides read TGTGCCACCAGTGACACACTTAGCGGGGTGACAGATACGCAGTATTTT.

The gene calls are TRBV7-9 and TRBJ1-1; D perhaps matches TRBD1 (6 bases). The V end lost 5 bases, the J end lost 5 bases, and 18 bases lay between the germline ends. Germline V CDR1 and CDR2: SEHNR, FQNEAQ (reference sequence). This CDR3 has 15 amino acids. CDR3 nucleotides: TGTGCCAGCAGCCGATCTCAAAACCAGGGGACTGAAGCTTTCTTT. Amino acids: CASSRSQNQGTEAFF.

This chain joins TRBV27 and TRBJ1-5; a weak D match, TRBD1 (6 bases). The V end lost 3 bases, the J end lost 5 bases, and 8 bases lay between the germline ends. This CDR3 spans 13 amino acids. CDR1 is MNHEY, CDR2 SMNVEV, per germline (reference sequence). The CDR3 is CASSLGADQPQHF. CDR3 sequence (DNA): TGTGCCAGCAGTTTGGGGGCGGATCAGCCCCAGCATTTT.

The chain has TRBV12-3 or TRBV12-4 and TRBJ1-1; tentatively, D is TRBD1 (5 bases). This CDR3 is 13 amino acids long. Trimming shortened V by 8 bases and J by 0 bases, and 10 bases separated the two germline ends. The CDR3 reads CASGAGLNTEAFF. The CDR3 bases are TGTGCCAGCGGGGCAGGGCTGAACACTGAAGCTTTCTTT.

The chain has TRBV5-6 and TRBJ2-2; D uncertain. V lost 2 bases and J 7 bases, leaving 3 bases between the germline ends. Per germline, CDR1 SGHDT and CDR2 YYEEEE. There are 11 residues in the CDR3. The CDR3 spells CASSLYGELFF. The CDR3 bases are TGTGCCAGCAGCTTATACGGGGAGCTGTTTTTT.

The chain couples TRBV4-1 to TRBJ1-5, with 7 bases that match TRBD1. The ends lost 4 bases at V and 7 bases at J; junction bases unmatched: 10. Germline V gene data show CDR1 as MGHRA and CDR2 as YSYEKL. The CDR3 runs to 15 residues. CDR3 sequence: CASSPGDRDGQPQHF. In nucleotides, the CDR3 is TGCGCCAGCAGCCCAGGTGACAGGGATGGCCAGCCCCAGCATTTT.

This clone has only a few counts. This chain links TRBV29-1 with TRBJ1-2, with D tentatively TRBD1 (6 bases). Trimming removed 3 bases from V and 5 bases from J, with 13 bases in between. The CDR3 has 13 residues. The V gene's germline CDR1 is SQVTM and CDR2 ANQGSEA. CDR3 coding DNA: TGCAGCGTTGAGCCCCGAACAGGGTATGGCTACACCTTC. As protein: CSVEPRTGYGYTF.

This chain uses TRBV18 with TRBJ1-2, with D unresolved. V dropped 6 bases and J dropped 2 bases, with 13 bases sitting between them. This CDR3 has 14 residues. Looked up from germline, CDR1 is KGHSH and CDR2 is LQKENI. For the CDR3, the DNA is TGTGCCAGCTCCCCCTCCCGGTTAAACTATGGCTACACCTTC. It translates to CASSPSRLNYGYTF. Drawing the rest from reference TRBV18 and TRBJ1-2, the complete variable domain is NAGVMQNPRHLVRRRGQEARLRCSPMKGHSHVYWYRQLPEEGLKFMVYLQKENIIDESGMPKERFSAEFPKEGPSILRIQQVVRGDSAAYFCASSPSRLNYGYTFGSGTRLTVV.

This clone turned up a few times. The V call is TRBV5-6, the J call TRBJ1-2; D ambiguous. The CDR3 covers 13 residues. V lost 0 bases and J 4 bases, leaving 7 bases between the germline ends. CDR1 and CDR2 from the germline V gene are SGHDT and YYEEEE. Here the CDR3 DNA reads TGTGCCAGCAGCTTGGACAACGCCTATGGCTACACCTTC. Translation: CASSLDNAYGYTF.